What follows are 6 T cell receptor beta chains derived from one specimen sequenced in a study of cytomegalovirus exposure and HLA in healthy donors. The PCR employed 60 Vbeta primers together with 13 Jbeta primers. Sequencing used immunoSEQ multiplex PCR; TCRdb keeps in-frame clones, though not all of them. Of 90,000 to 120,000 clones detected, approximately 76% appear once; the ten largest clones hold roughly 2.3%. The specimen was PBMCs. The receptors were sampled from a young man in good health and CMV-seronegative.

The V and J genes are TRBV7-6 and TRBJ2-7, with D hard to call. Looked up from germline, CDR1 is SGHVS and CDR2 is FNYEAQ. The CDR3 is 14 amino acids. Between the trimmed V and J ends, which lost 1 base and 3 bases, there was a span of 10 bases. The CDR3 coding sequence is TGTGCCAGCAGCTTAGGAGGCACGTACTACGAGCAGTACTTC. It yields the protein CASSLGGTYYEQYF.

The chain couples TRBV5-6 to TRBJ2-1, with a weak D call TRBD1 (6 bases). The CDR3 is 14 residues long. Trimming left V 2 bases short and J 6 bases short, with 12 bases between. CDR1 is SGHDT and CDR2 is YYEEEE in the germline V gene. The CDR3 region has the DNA TGTGCCAGCAGCTTCACAGGGCGGGCCAATGAGCAGTTCTTC. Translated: CASSFTGRANEQFF.

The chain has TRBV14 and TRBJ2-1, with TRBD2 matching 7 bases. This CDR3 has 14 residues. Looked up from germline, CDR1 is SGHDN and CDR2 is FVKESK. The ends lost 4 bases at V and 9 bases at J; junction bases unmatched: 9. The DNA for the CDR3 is TGTGCCAGCAGCCTGGAGACTAGCCGGGTTGAGCAGTTCTTC. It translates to CASSLETSRVEQFF.

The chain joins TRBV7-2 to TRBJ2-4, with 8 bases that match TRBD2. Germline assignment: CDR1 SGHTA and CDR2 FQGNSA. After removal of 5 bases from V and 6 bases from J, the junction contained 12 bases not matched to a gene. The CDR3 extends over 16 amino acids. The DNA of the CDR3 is TGTGCCAGCAGCAATCCACCCGGGAGGGAGGGAAACATTCAGTACTTC. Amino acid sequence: CASSNPPGREGNIQYF.

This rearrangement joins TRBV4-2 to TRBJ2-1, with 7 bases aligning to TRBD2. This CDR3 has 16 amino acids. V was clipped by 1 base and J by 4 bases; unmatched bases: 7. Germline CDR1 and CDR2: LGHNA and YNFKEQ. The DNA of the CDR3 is TGTGCCAGCAGCCAAGGGGAGGGGACCCCATACAATGAGCAGTTCTTC. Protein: CASSQGEGTPYNEQFF.

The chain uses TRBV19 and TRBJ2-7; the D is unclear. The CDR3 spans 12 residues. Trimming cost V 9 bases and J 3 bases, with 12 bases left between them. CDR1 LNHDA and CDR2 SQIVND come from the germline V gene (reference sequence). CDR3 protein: CASAEGGYEQYF. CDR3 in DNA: TGTGCCAGCGCCGAAGGCGGCTACGAGCAGTACTTC.